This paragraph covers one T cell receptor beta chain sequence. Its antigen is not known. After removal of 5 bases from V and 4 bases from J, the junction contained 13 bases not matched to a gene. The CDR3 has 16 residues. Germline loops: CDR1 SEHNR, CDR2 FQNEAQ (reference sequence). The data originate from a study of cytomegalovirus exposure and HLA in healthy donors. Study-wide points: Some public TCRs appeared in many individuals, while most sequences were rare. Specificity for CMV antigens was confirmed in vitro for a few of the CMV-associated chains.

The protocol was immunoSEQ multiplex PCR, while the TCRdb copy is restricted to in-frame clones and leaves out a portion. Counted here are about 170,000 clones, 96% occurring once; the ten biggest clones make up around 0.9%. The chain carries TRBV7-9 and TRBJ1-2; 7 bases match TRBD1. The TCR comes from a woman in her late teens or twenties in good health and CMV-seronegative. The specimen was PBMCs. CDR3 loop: CASSPKGVRGLYGYTF. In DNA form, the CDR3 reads TGTGCCAGCAGCCCTAAGGGGGTAAGGGGGCTCTATGGCTACACCTTC.